The clone carrying this T cell receptor (beta chain) has just one count. It was with 60 Vbeta and 13 Jbeta primers that the PCR ran. Measured with immunoSEQ multiplex PCR; TCRdb has only the in-frame clones, and not every one. This repertoire shows roughly 130,000 clones, roughly 80% found once; its top ten account for about 4%. The data belong to a study of cytomegalovirus exposure and HLA in healthy donors. Sequencing input: PBMCs. This receptor was identified in a woman aged 40 to 50 in good health and CMV-seronegative.

CDR3 amino acids: CASSLWDRGLGEKLFF. CDR3 sequence (DNA): TGTGCCAGCAGTTTATGGGACAGGGGGCTTGGGGAAAAACTGTTTTTT. This sequence joins TRBV28 and TRBJ1-4; 11 bases line up with TRBD1. CDR3 length: 16 amino acids. CDR1 and CDR2 from the germline V gene are MDHEN and SYDVKM. Germline trimming cut 0 bases from V and 8 bases from J; bases unmatched to any gene: 5.